This TCR beta chain was identified during a study of T cells after yellow fever vaccination. Study details: Each low-cell-number fraction was prepared by means of SMART-Seq v4 Ultra Low Input. Findings of the study overall: Overlap between CD4 and CD8 compartments was detected for a small share of clonotypes. Booster samples showed a return of most primary-vaccination clones (about 96% CD4, about 87% CD8).

From the 5' RACE reads, TCRdb called clonotypes with MiXCR, one entry per CDR3 protein. The sample consists of more than 300,000 distinct CDR3 sequences, around a tenth of them appearing once. Notes on this clonotype: Its antigen remains unknown.

V was clipped by 4 bases and J by 7 bases, with 17 bases between them. The CDR3 length is 14 residues. CDR1 and CDR2 (germline): MNHEY, SMNVEV (reference sequence). V is TRBV27 and J is TRBJ2-7, with D possibly TRBD2 on 5 matching bases. The source material was CD4+ T cells sorted from PBMCs, sampled 45 days after the yellow fever booster vaccination. This clonotype originated in a man aged 18 to 29 who received the YFV17D yellow fever vaccine. The CDR3 loop is CASSSAGLATEQYF. The DNA of the CDR3 is TGTGCCAGCAGTTCGGCGGGCCTTGCAACGGAGCAGTACTTC.